The 2 T cell receptor beta chains below all came from one sample that was sequenced in a study of T cells in Graves' hyperthyroidism and ophthalmopathy. Amplified TCR beta CDR3 regions came from RNA transcripts. Carried out on the TCR CDR3, a first-round RT-PCR used the HTBI primer set. Using its own MiXCR run on the multiplex PCR reads, TCRdb lists one record per CDR3 protein. The table has more than 500,000 distinct CDR3 sequences, roughly 16% seen once. Sequencing used blood. These receptors were taken from a woman in her twenties or thirties with Graves' hyperthyroidism.

The chain has TRBV20-1 and TRBJ1-3; D call uncertain. Trimming pared 6 bases from V and 0 bases from J, leaving 6 bases between. The CDR3 runs 12 residues. Germline-derived CDR1 and CDR2 are DFQATT and SNEGSKA (reference sequence). The CDR3 region has the DNA TGCAGTGCCTACGCCTCTGGAAACACCATATATTTT. This translates into CSAYASGNTIYF.

The genes are TRBV7-2 and TRBJ1-6; D gene unclear. The V end lost 4 bases, the J end lost 0 bases, and 7 bases lay between the germline ends. In germline, CDR1 is SGHTA, CDR2 FQGNSA. The CDR3 loop spans 15 amino acids. The CDR3 nucleotides read TGTGCCAGCAGCTCACCGAGCTCCTATAATTCACCCCTCCACTTT. Its protein product is CASSSPSSYNSPLHF.